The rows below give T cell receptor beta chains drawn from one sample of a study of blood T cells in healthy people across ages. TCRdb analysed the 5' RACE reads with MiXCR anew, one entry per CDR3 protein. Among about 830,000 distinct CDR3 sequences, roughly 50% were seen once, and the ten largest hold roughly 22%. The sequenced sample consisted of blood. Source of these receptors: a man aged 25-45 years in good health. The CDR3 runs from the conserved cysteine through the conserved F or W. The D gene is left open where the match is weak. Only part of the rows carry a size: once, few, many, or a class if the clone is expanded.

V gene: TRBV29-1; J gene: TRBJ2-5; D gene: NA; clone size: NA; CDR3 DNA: TGCAGCGTACCCCGGGACCGCCAAATCGATGAGCAGTACTTC; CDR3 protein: CSVPRDRQIDEQYF
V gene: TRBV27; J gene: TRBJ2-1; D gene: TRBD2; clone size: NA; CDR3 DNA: TGTGCCAGCAGTCCGACTAGCGGGAGGTCGGATGAGCAGTTCTTC; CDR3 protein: CASSPTSGRSDEQFF
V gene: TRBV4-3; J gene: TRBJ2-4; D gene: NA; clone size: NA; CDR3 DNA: TGCGCCAGCAGCCAAGCCCCTCCGGGGTCAAACATTCAGTACTTC; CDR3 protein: CASSQAPPGSNIQYF
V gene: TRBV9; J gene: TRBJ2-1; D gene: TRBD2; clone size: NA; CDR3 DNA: TGTGCCAGCAGCGTAGCATCTAGCGGGAGGCATGAGCAGTTCTTC; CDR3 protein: CASSVASSGRHEQFF
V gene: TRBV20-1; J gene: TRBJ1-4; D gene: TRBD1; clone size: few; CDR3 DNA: TGCAGTGCTAGGGGACAGGGTGTAGGTTTTGAAAAACTGTTTTTT; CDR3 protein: CSARGQGVGFEKLFF
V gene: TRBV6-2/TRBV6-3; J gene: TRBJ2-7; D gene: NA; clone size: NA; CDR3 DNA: TGTGCCAGCAGCCACGGACAACTCTACGAGCAGTACTTC; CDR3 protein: CASSHGQLYEQYF
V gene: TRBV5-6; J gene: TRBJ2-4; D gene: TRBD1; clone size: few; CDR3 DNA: TGTGCCAGCAGCTTAGTCCGGACAGGGGATGCCATTCAGTACTTC; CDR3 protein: CASSLVRTGDAIQYF
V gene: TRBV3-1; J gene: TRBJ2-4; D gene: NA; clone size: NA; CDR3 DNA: TGTGCCAGCAGCCAAGGGAGGGGGCGCATTCAGTACTTC; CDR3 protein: CASSQGRGRIQYF
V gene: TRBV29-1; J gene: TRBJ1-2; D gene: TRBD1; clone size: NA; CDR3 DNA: TGCAGCGTTGACGGGGACAGTCGTAACTATGGCTACACCTTC; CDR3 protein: CSVDGDSRNYGYTF
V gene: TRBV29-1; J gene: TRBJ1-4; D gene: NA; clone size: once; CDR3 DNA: TGCAGCGTTGCCCGGGACATCGGCGTTGAAAAACTGTTTTTT; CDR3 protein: CSVARDIGVEKLFF
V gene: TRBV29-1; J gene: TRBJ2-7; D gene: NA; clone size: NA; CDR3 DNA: TGCAGCGCACAGCTTTCGGTGGCCGAGCAGTACTTC; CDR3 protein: CSAQLSVAEQYF
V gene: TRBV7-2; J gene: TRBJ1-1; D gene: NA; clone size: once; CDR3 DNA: TGTGCCAGCAGCTTAACGATCAGGGCTGAAGCTTTCTTT; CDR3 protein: CASSLTIRAEAFF
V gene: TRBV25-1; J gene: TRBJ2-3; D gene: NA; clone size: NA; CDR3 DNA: TGTGCCAGCAGTTCCTTTTTGGCAGATACGCAGTATTTT; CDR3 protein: CASSSFLADTQYF
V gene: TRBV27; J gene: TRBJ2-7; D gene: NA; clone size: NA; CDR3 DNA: TGTGCCAGCAGTTTACGTGGTGGTGGGAATTACGAGCAGTACTTC; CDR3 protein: CASSLRGGGNYEQYF
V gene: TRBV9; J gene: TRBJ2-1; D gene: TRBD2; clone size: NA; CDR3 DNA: TGTGCCAGCAGCCCATCAGCGGGGGGGCACAATGAGCAGTTCTTC; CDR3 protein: CASSPSAGGHNEQFF
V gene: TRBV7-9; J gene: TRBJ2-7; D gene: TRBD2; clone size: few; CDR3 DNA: TGTGCCAGCAGCTCTAGCGGGGCTAGCTCCTACGAGCAGTACTTC; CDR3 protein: CASSSSGASSYEQYF
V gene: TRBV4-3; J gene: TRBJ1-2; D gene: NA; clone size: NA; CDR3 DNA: TGCGCCAGCAGCTATGATCGGCAGGGTGGCTACACCTTC; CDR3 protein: CASSYDRQGGYTF
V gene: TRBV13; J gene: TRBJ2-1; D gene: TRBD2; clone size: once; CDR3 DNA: TGTGCCAGCAGCCAGCCAGGAGCGGGGGGGCCCACTGGGTACAATGAGCAGTTCTTC; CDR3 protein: CASSQPGAGGPTGYNEQFF